The 27 T cell receptor beta chains below come from one sample, sequenced in a study of PD-1 blockade in classical Hodgkin lymphoma. Every one of the patients relapsed after autologous stem cell transplantation (brentuximab vedotin exposure was variable). TCRdb's copy holds only in-frame clones and misses some; the assay was immunoSEQ multiplex PCR. Of about 50,000 clones listed, 65% to 85% were seen once; the top ten hold 11%. The sequencing here drew on peripheral blood mononuclear cells (PBMCs), taken at baseline. The origin of the receptors is a human donor with classical Hodgkin lymphoma.

The chain recombines TRBV5-4 with TRBJ1-1, with a possible D match to TRBD1 (5 bases). V was shortened by 0 bases and J by 2 bases, with 8 bases between the two germline ends. The CDR3 totals 14 residues. Per germline, CDR1 SGHNT and CDR2 YYREEE (reference sequence). Here the CDR3 reads CASSLGTINTEAFF. CDR3 nucleotide sequence: TGTGCCAGCAGCTTGGGGACAATCAACACTGAAGCTTTCTTT.

CDR3 sequence: CASSLVENEQFF. CDR3 nucleotide sequence: TGTGCCAGCAGCTTAGTTGAAAATGAGCAGTTCTTC. The V gene is TRBV11-2, the J gene TRBJ2-1; D gene unclear. V was clipped by 1 base and J by 7 bases, with 5 bases between them. CDR1 SGHAT and CDR2 FQNNGV come from the germline V gene. CDR3 length: 12 amino acids. The whole variable domain, remainder taken from reference TRBV11-2 and TRBJ2-1, is EAGVAQSPRYKIIEKRQSVAFWCNPISGHATLYWYQQILGQGPKLLIQFQNNGVVDDSQLPKDRFSAERLKGVDSTLKIQPAKLEDSAVYLCASSLVENEQFFGPGTRLTVL.

The rearrangement joins TRBV5-6 to TRBJ1-2; the D is unclear. Trimming removed 4 bases at V and 5 bases at J, with 12 bases between. The CDR3 spans 13 residues. Germline V CDR1 and CDR2: SGHDT, YYEEEE. CDR3 loop: CASSTGNGYGYTF. The CDR3 DNA follows: TGTGCCAGCAGCACTGGGAATGGGTATGGCTACACCTTC.

The chain couples TRBV7-6 to TRBJ1-2; D uncertain. V was trimmed by 1 base and J by 0 bases, leaving 3 bases between them. Germline V lookup: CDR1 SGHVS, CDR2 FNYEAQ. This CDR3 has 13 residues. The CDR3 nucleotides are TGTGCCAGCAGCTTAGATTCTAACTATGGCTACACCTTC. Protein product: CASSLDSNYGYTF.

This clone has just a few counts. The chain has TRBV2 and TRBJ2-7, with a tentative D call TRBD1 (6 bases). With 5 bases removed from V and 3 bases from J, the gap between germline ends came to 8 bases. The length of the CDR3 is 12 residues. Germline V gives CDR1 SNHLY, CDR2 FYNNEI. Here the CDR3 DNA reads TGTGCCAGCAGTTGGACAGTCTACGAGCAGTACTTC. Translated, it gives CASSWTVYEQYF.

The chain recombines TRBV5-1 with TRBJ1-1; D uncertain. The ends were cut back, 7 bases at V and 1 base at J, with 8 bases in the middle. Germline V gene sequence: CDR1 SGHRS, CDR2 YFSETQ. The CDR3 spans 12 residues. The CDR3 DNA sequence: TGCGCCAGCGGACGGGGGAACACTGAAGCTTTCTTT. Encoded protein: CASGRGNTEAFF.

V usage is TRBV5-1 and J usage is TRBJ1-2, with 7 bases lining up with TRBD1. The V gene's germline CDR1 is SGHRS and CDR2 YFSETQ. The ends lost 3 bases at V and 5 bases at J; junction bases unmatched: 4. The CDR3 consists of 13 residues. This chain's CDR3 is CASSSGQLYGYTF. The CDR3 DNA is TGCGCCAGCAGCTCGGGACAGCTTTATGGCTACACCTTC. The whole variable domain, filled in from reference TRBV5-1 and TRBJ1-2, reads KAGVTQTPRYLIKTRGQQVTLSCSPISGHRSVSWYQQTPGQGLQFLFEYFSETQRNKGNFPGRFSGRQFSNSRSEMNVSTLELGDSALYLCASSSGQLYGYTFGSGTRLTVV.

V gene TRBV2 combines with J gene TRBJ2-5; 8 bases line up with TRBD1. This CDR3 is built from 14 residues. V was pared by 4 bases and J by 4 bases, with 5 bases of the junction left unmatched. The germline CDR1 and CDR2 sequences are SNHLY and FYNNEI. In DNA form, the CDR3 reads TGTGCCAGCAGTGTCCAGGGGGCGAGAGAGACCCAGTACTTC. Translated, it gives CASSVQGARETQYF.

This sequence joins TRBV5-1 and TRBJ1-5, with a tentative D call TRBD1 (6 bases). Germline V CDR1 and CDR2: SGHRS, YFSETQ. This CDR3 contains 14 residues. With 4 bases removed from V and 4 bases from J, the gap between germline ends came to 12 bases. The CDR3 spells CASSPGQGNQPQHF. The CDR3 bases are TGCGCCAGCAGCCCTGGGCAGGGGAATCAGCCCCAGCATTTT.

This clone was recorded only once. The chain joins TRBV5-4 to TRBJ2-2, with D maybe TRBD2 (6 bases). Looked up from germline, CDR1 is SGHNT and CDR2 is YYREEE (reference sequence). V lost 6 bases to trimming and J lost 1 base, with 13 bases between them. The CDR3 spans 15 residues. CDR3 protein: CASNLGLQNTGELFF. The CDR3 nucleotides are TGTGCCAGCAATCTCGGACTACAGAACACCGGGGAGCTGTTTTTT.

The gene calls are TRBV11-3 and TRBJ2-3; no clear D gene. V was clipped by 5 bases and J by 8 bases, with 17 bases between them. Germline CDR1 and CDR2: SGHNT and YENEEA. The CDR3 consists of 14 residues. CDR3 protein: CASSLGPSEATQYF. The CDR3 DNA reads as TGTGCCAGCAGCCTGGGCCCGAGCGAGGCTACGCAGTATTTT.

The chain is built from TRBV27 and TRBJ2-1; TRBD2 agrees at 10 bases. V dropped 7 bases and J dropped 2; count of bases not matched to a gene: 11. The CDR3 extends over 17 amino acids. Germline assignment: CDR1 MNHEY and CDR2 SMNVEV (reference sequence). The CDR3 sequence is CASTVQGSGRTYNEQFF. CDR3 DNA: TGTGCCAGCACAGTCCAAGGTAGCGGGAGGACCTACAATGAGCAGTTCTTC.

The V and J genes are TRBV21-1 and TRBJ1-1; the table gives TRBD1 as D, unverified against the DNA. TRBV21-1 is a pseudogene locus. This CDR3 is 13 amino acids long. The CDR3 is CASSKAKGREAFF. DNA for the CDR3: TGTGCCAGCAGCAAAGCAAAGGGGCGCGAAGCTTTCTTT.

This clone was seen only a few times. This sample also contains other DNA sequences that code for the same CDR3. This chain connects TRBV6-5 to TRBJ2-2; unclear D gene. Germline lookup yields CDR1 MNHEY and CDR2 SVGAGI. V was trimmed by 6 bases and J by 3 bases, leaving 8 bases between them. The CDR3 consists of 13 residues. The CDR3 DNA is TGTGCCAGCAGGCCCCCTTACACCGGGGAGCTGTTTTTT. Its protein is CASRPPYTGELFF.

The chain combines TRBV2 with TRBJ2-1; 14 nucleotides align to TRBD2. Trimming cost V 3 bases and J 15 bases; bases outside gene matches: 7. The CDR3 has 14 residues. CDR1 and CDR2 (germline): SNHLY, FYNNEI. CDR3 bases: TGTGCCAGCAGTGAGACTAGCGGGGGGGCCGTTTCGTTCTTC. Encoded protein: CASSETSGGAVSFF.

This clone showed up just once. The rearrangement uses TRBV2 and TRBJ2-2; D is unresolved. The V end was cut by 8 bases, the J end by 1 base, with 17 bases between. The CDR3 covers 16 residues. Germline assignment: CDR1 SNHLY and CDR2 FYNNEI. CDR3 nucleotide sequence: TGTGCCAGCGGCAAGGATATCGGCGGGAACACCGGGGAGCTGTTTTTT. Protein product: CASGKDIGGNTGELFF.

The chain has TRBV2 and TRBJ2-7; D uncertain. Germline V lookup: CDR1 SNHLY, CDR2 FYNNEI. CDR3 length equals 15 residues. V lost 2 bases, J lost 2 bases, and 13 bases lay in between. In DNA form, the CDR3 reads TGTGCCAGCAGTGAATCGCCCGCACTGACCTACGAGCAGTACTTC. It yields the protein CASSESPALTYEQYF. The variable domain in full, completed from reference TRBV2 and TRBJ2-7, reads EPEVTQTPSHQVTQMGQEVILRCVPISNHLYFYWYRQILGQKVEFLVSFYNNEISEKSEIFDDQFSVERPDGSNFTLKIRSTKLEDSAMYFCASSESPALTYEQYFGPGTRLTVT.

The chain links TRBV6-1 to TRBJ1-2, with D possibly being TRBD1 (5 bases). Germline lookup yields CDR1 MNHNS and CDR2 SASEGT. There are 18 residues in the CDR3. V lost 0 bases to trimming and J lost 5 bases, with 22 bases between them. CDR3: CASSEAQGGRNWWYGYTF. CDR3 nucleotide sequence: TGTGCCAGCAGTGAAGCGCAGGGCGGGCGGAATTGGTGGTATGGCTACACCTTC.

This clone appeared a single time. The chain joins TRBV7-8 to TRBJ2-7, with 9 bases fitting TRBD1. The CDR3 is 13 residues long. V was pared by 1 base and J by 6 bases, with 1 base of the junction left unmatched. CDR1 and CDR2 (germline): SGHVS, FQNEAQ. The CDR3: CASSLGQGGEQYF. The CDR3 DNA reads TGTGCCAGCAGCTTAGGACAGGGGGGCGAGCAGTACTTC.

The V gene is TRBV7-9, the J gene TRBJ1-4; TRBD1 matches at 8 bases. Germline V gives CDR1 SEHNR, CDR2 FQNEAQ (reference sequence). CDR3 length: 18 amino acids. Trimming cost V 5 bases and J 4 bases; bases outside gene matches: 15. CDR3 amino acids: CASSPRGAGGANNEKLFF. In DNA, the CDR3 is TGTGCCAGCAGCCCCCGCGGGGCAGGGGGCGCGAATAATGAAAAACTGTTTTTT.

The CDR3 nucleotides are TGTGCCAGCAGTACTCGGACAGGGGGGAACACTGAAGCTTTCTTT. This encodes CASSTRTGGNTEAFF. The chain combines TRBV6-6 with TRBJ1-1; 10 bases align to TRBD1. CDR1 is MNHNY, CDR2 SVGAGI, per germline (reference sequence). This CDR3 has 15 amino acids. Trimming at V came to 5 bases and at J to 1 base, leaving 4 bases not matched to a gene.

The chain couples TRBV7-3 to TRBJ1-1; a weak D match, TRBD1 (5 bases). Germline assignment: CDR1 SGHTA and CDR2 FQGTGA. The CDR3 contains 15 residues. V lost 1 base to trimming and J lost 1 base, with 10 bases between them. CDR3 in DNA: TGTGCCAGCAGCTTAAGGGGAGGACAGAACACTGAAGCTTTCTTT. The encoded protein is CASSLRGGQNTEAFF.

The V and J genes are TRBV5-4 and TRBJ2-1, with D perhaps given as TRBD1 or TRBD2 (5 bases each). The CDR3 spans 15 residues. With 0 bases removed from V and 3 bases from J, the gap between germline ends came to 10 bases. Germline CDR1 reads SGHNT; CDR2 reads YYREEE (reference sequence). CDR3 in amino acids: CASSLATGHYNEQFF. The DNA for the CDR3 is TGTGCCAGCAGCTTGGCCACGGGGCACTACAATGAGCAGTTCTTC. The variable domain in full, completed from reference TRBV5-4 and TRBJ2-1, reads ETGVTQSPTHLIKTRGQQVTLRCSSQSGHNTVSWYQQALGQGPQFIFQYYREEENGRGNFPPRFSGLQFPNYSSELNVNALELDDSALYLCASSLATGHYNEQFFGPGTRLTVL.

This chain connects TRBV9 to TRBJ2-3, with D possibly matching TRBD1 (6 bases). There are 14 residues in the CDR3. V was cut by 2 bases and J by 3 bases, with 10 bases left in between. Germline CDR1 and CDR2: SGDLS and YYNGEE. The CDR3 is CASSVSTGTDTQYF. CDR3 DNA: TGTGCCAGCAGCGTTTCTACAGGGACAGATACGCAGTATTTT.

The sample holds a few counts of this clone. The rearrangement joins TRBV4-2 to TRBJ2-7, with a tentative D call TRBD1 (6 bases). Germline values: CDR1 LGHNA, CDR2 YNFKEQ. CDR3 length: 16 residues. Trimming removed 0 bases at V and 0 bases at J, with 12 bases between. CDR3 sequence: CASSQDWTANSYEQYF. Here the CDR3 DNA reads TGTGCCAGCAGCCAAGATTGGACAGCTAACTCCTACGAGCAGTACTTC.

The rearrangement uses TRBV2 and TRBJ2-2; 12 positions match TRBD2. CDR3 length equals 16 residues. Trimming cost V 7 bases and J 6 bases; bases outside gene matches: 9. Per the germline V gene, CDR1 is SNHLY and CDR2 is FYNNEI. The chain's CDR3 is CASTLGASGRAGELFF. Written as DNA, the CDR3 is TGTGCCAGCACCCTGGGGGCTAGCGGGAGGGCCGGGGAGCTGTTTTTT.

Here the CDR3 reads CASSVGGQNTEAFF. CDR3 bases: TGTGCCAGCAGCGTAGGGGGACAGAACACTGAAGCTTTCTTT. This rearrangement joins TRBV9 to TRBJ1-1, with a possible D match to TRBD1 (6 bases). Germline CDR1 is SGDLS and CDR2 is YYNGEE. The CDR3 extends over 14 amino acids. The V gene lost 0 bases and the J gene lost 1 base, with 7 bases spanning the gap.